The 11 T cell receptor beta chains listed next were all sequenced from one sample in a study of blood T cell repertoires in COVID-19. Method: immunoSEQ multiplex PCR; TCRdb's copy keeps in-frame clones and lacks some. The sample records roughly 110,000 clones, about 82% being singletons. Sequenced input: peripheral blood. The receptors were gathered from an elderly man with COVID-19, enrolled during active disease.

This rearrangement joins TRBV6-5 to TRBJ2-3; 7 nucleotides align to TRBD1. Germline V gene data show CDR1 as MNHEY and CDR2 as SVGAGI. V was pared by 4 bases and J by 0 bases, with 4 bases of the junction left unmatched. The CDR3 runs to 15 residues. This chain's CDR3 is CASSSSTGSTDTQYF. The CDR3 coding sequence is TGTGCCAGCAGTTCCTCGACAGGGAGCACAGATACGCAGTATTTT.

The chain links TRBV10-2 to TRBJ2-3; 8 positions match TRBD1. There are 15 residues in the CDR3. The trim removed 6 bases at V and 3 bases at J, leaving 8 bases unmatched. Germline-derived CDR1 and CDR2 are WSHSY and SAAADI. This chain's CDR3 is CASRFGQGETDTQYF. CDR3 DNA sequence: TGCGCCAGCAGATTTGGACAGGGAGAGACAGATACGCAGTATTTT.

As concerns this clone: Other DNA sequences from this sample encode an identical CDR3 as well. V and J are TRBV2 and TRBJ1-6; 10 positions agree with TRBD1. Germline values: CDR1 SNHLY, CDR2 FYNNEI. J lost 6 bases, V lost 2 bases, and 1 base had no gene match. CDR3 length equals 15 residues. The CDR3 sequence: CASSERTGGNSPLHF. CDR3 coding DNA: TGTGCCAGCAGTGAACGGACAGGGGGTAATTCACCCCTCCACTTT.

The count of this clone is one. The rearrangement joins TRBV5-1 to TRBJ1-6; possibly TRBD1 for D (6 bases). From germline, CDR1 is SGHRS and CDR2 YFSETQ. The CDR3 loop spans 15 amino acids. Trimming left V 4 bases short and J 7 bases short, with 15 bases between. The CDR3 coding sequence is TGCGCCAGCAGCCCCGGGCAGGGGTTGAATTCACCCCTCCACTTT. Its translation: CASSPGQGLNSPLHF.

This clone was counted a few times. In nucleotides, the CDR3 is TGTGCCAGCAGCCACGGATCGGGAGATGGCTACACCTTC. Encoded protein: CASSHGSGDGYTF. The V and J genes are TRBV7-2 and TRBJ1-2; D is uncertain. V lost 5 bases and J lost 6, with 13 bases in between. The CDR3 is made up of 13 amino acids. Germline V gene data show CDR1 as SGHTA and CDR2 as FQGNSA.

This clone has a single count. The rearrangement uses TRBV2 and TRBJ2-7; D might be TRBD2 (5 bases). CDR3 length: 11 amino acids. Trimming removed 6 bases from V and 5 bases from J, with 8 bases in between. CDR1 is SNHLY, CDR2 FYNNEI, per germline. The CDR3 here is CASRLVNEQYF. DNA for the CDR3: TGTGCCAGCAGACTAGTCAACGAGCAGTACTTC.

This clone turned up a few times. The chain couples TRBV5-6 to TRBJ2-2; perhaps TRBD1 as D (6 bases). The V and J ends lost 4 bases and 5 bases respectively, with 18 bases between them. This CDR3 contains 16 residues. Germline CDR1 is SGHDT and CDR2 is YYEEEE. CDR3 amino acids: CASSEQIQGWTGELFF. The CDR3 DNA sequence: TGTGCCAGCAGCGAACAAATACAGGGATGGACCGGGGAGCTGTTTTTT.

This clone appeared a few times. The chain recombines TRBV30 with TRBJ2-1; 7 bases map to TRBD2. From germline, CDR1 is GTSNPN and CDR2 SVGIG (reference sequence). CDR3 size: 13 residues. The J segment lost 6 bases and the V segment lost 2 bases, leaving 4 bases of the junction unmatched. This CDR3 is CAWSRGEGNEQFF. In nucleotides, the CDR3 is TGTGCCTGGAGTCGCGGGGAGGGCAATGAGCAGTTCTTC. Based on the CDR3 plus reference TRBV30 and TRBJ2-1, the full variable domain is SQTIHQWPATLVQPVGSPLSLECTVEGTSNPNLYWYRQAAGRGLQLLFYSVGIGQISSEVPQNLSASRPQDRQFILSSKKLLLSDSGFYLCAWSRGEGNEQFFGPGTRLTVL.

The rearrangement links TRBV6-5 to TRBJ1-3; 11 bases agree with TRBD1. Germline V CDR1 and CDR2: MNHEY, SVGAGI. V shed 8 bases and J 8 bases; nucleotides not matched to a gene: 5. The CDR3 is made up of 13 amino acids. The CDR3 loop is CASRDRGLDTIYF. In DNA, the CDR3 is TGTGCCAGCCGGGACAGGGGGTTGGACACCATATATTTT.

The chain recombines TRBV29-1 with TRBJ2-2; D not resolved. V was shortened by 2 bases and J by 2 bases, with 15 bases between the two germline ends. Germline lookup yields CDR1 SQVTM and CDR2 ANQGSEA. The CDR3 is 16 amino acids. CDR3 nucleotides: TGCAGCGTTGAAAACTCAGAACAGCTAAACACCGGGGAGCTGTTTTTT. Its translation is CSVENSEQLNTGELFF.

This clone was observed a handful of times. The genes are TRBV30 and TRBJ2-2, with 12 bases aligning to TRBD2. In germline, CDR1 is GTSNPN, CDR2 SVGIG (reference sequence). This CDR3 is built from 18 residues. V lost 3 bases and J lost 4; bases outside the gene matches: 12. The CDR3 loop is CAWRPGLAGGRGTGELFF. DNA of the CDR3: TGTGCCTGGAGGCCGGGGCTAGCGGGAGGGCGCGGCACCGGGGAGCTGTTTTTT. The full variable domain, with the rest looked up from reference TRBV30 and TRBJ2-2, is SQTIHQWPATLVQPVGSPLSLECTVEGTSNPNLYWYRQAAGRGLQLLFYSVGIGQISSEVPQNLSASRPQDRQFILSSKKLLLSDSGFYLCAWRPGLAGGRGTGELFFGEGSRLTVL.